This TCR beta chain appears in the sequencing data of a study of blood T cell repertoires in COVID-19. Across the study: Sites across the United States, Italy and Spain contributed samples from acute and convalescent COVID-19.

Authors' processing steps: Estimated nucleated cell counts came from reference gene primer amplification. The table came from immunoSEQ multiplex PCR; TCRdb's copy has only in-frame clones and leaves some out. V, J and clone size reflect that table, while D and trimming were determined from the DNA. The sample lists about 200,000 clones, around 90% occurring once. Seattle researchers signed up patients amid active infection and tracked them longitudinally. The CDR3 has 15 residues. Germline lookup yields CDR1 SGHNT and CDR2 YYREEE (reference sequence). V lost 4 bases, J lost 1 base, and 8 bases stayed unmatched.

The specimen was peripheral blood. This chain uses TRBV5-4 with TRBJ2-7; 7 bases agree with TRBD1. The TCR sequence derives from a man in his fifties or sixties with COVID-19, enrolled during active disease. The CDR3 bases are TGTGCCAGCAGCCGAGGGACAGTGGATTCCTACGAGCAGTACTTC. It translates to CASSRGTVDSYEQYF.